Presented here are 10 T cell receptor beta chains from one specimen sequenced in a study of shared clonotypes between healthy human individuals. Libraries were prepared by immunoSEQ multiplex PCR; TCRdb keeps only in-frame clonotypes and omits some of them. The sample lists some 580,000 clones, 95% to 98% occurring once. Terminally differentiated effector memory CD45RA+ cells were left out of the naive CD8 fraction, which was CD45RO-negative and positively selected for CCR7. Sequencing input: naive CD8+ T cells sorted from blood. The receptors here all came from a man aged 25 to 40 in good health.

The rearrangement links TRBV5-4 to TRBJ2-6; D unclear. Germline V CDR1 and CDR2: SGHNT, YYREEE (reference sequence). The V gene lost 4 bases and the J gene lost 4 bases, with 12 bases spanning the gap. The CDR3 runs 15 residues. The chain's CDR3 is CASSHPASGANVLTF. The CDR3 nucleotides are TGTGCCAGCAGCCACCCAGCATCCGGGGCCAACGTCCTGACTTTC.

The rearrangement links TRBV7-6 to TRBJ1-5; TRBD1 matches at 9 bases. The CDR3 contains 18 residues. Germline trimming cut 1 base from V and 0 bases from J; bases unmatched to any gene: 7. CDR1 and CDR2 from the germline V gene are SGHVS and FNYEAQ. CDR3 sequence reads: CASSLGTGDPYSNQPQHF. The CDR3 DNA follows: TGTGCCAGCAGCTTAGGGACAGGGGACCCTTATAGCAATCAGCCCCAGCATTTT.

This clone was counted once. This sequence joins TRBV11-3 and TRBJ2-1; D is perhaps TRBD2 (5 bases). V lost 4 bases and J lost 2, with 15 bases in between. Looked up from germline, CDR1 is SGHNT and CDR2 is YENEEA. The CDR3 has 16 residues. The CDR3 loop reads CASSSSETTTYNEQFF. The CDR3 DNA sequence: TGTGCCAGCAGCTCCTCCGAGACTACTACCTACAATGAGCAGTTCTTC. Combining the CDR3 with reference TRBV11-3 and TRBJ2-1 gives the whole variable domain EAGVVQSPRYKIIEKKQPVAFWCNPISGHNTLYWYLQNLGQGPELLIRYENEEAVDDSQLPKDRFSAERLKGVDSTLKIQPAELGDSAVYLCASSSSETTTYNEQFFGPGTRLTVL.

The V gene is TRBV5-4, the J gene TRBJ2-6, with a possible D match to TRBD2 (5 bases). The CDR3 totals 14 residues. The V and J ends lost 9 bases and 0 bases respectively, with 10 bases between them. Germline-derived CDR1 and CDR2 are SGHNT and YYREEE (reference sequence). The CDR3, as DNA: TGTGCCACCGAACTAGGCTCTGGGGCCAACGTCCTGACTTTC. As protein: CATELGSGANVLTF. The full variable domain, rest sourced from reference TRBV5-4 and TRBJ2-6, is ETGVTQSPTHLIKTRGQQVTLRCSSQSGHNTVSWYQQALGQGPQFIFQYYREEENGRGNFPPRFSGLQFPNYSSELNVNALELDDSALYLCATELGSGANVLTFGAGSRLTVL.

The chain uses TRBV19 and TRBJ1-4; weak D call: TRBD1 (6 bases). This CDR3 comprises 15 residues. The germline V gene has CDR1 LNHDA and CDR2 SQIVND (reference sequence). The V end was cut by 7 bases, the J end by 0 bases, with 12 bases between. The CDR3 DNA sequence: TGTGCCAGTACCGCGGACAGTGCAACTAATGAAAAACTGTTTTTT. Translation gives CASTADSATNEKLFF. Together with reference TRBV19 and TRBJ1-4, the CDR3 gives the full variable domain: DGGITQSPKYLFRKEGQNVTLSCEQNLNHDAMYWYRQDPGQGLRLIYYSQIVNDFQKGDIAEGYSVSREKKESFPLTVTSAQKNPTAFYLCASTADSATNEKLFFGSGTQLSVL.

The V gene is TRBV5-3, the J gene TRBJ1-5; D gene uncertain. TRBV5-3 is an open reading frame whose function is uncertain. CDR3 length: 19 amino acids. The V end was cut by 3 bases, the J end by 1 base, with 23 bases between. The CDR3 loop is CARSSRSLHMGWSNQPQHF. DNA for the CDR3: TGTGCCAGAAGCTCCCGTTCCCTCCACATGGGTTGGAGCAATCAGCCCCAGCATTTT.

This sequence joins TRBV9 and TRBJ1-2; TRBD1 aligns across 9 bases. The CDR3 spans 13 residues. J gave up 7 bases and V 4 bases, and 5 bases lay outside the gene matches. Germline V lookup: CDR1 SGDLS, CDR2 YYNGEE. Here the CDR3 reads CASSPGTGFGYTF. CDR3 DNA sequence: TGTGCCAGCAGCCCCGGGACAGGGTTTGGCTACACCTTC.

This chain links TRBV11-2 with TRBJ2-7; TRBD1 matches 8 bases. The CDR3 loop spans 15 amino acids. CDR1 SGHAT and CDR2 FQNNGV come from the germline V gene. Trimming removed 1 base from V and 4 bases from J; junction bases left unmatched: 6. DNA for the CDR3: TGTGCCAGCAGCTTAGCCCCAGGGGGCTCTTACGAGCAGTACTTC. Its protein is CASSLAPGGSYEQYF.

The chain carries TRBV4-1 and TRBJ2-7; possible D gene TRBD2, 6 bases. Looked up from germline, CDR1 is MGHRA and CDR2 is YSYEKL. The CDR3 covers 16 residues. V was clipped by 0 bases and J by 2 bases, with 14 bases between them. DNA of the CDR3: TGCGCCAGCAGCCAAGAGGGAACTAGCAGCGCCTACGAGCAGTACTTC. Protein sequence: CASSQEGTSSAYEQYF.

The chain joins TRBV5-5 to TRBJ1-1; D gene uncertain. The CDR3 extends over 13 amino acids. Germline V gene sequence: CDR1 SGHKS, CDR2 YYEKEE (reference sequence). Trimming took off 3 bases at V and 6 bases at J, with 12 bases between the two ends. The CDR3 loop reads CASSWGSVPEAFF. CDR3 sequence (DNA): TGTGCCAGCAGCTGGGGATCAGTCCCTGAAGCTTTCTTT.